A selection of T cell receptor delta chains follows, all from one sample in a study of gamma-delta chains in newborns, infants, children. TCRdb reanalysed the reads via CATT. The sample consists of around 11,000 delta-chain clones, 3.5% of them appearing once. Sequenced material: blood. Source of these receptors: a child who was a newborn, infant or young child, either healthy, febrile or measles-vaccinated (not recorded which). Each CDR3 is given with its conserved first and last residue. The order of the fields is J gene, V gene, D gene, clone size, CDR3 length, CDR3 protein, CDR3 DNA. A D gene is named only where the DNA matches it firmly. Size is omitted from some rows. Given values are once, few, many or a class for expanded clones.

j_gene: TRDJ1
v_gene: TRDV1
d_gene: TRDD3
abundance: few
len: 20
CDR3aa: CALGDTTPLLGTLITDKLIF
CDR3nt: TGTGCTCTTGGGGATACCACCCCTTTACTGGGGACTCTTATCACCGATAAACTCATCTTT

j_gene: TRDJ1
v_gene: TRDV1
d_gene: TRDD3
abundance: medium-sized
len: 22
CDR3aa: CALGEPTTSTGGPPEDPGKLIF
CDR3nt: TGTGCTCTTGGGGAACCTACGACTTCTACTGGGGGACCCCCCGAGGATCCGGGTAAACTCATCTTT

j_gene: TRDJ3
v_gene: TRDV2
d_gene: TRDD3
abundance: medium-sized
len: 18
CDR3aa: CACDTTGGASWDTRQMFF
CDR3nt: TGTGCCTGTGACACTACTGGGGGAGCCTCCTGGGACACCCGACAGATGTTTTTC

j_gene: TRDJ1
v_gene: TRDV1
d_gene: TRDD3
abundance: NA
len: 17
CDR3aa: CALGKSTPLGDTDKLIF
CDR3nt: TGTGCTCTTGGGAAATCTACGCCCCTGGGGGACACCGATAAACTCATCTTT

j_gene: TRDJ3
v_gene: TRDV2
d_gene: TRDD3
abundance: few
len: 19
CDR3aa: CACDPILGDISWDTRQMFF
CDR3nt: TGTGCCTGCGACCCTATACTGGGGGATATATCCTGGGACACCCGACAGATGTTTTTC

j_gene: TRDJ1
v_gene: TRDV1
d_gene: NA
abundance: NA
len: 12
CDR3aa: CALGKFVNKLIF
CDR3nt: TGTGCTCTTGGGAAATTCGTCAATAAACTCATCTTT

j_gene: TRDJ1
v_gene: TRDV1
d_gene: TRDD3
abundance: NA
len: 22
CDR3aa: CALGSLRLPSDGGYFGTDKLIF
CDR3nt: TGTGCTCTTGGCTCGTTGCGACTACCGTCCGATGGGGGATACTTTGGAACCGATAAACTCATCTTT

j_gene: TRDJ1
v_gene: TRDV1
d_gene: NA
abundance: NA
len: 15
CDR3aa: CALGESLGKTDKLIF
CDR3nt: TGTGCTCTTGGGGAGTCTTTGGGTAAAACCGATAAACTCATCTTT

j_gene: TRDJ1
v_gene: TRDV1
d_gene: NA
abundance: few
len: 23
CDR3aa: CALGELFLRSGVANMGDTDKLIF
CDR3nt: TGTGCTCTTGGGGAACTTTTCTTACGTTCCGGTGTGGCGAATATGGGAGACACCGATAAACTCATCTTT

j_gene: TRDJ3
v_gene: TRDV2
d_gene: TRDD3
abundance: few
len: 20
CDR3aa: CACDTVEQTGGTRDTRQMFF
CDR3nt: TGTGCCTGTGACACGGTAGAACAGACTGGGGGTACGAGGGACACCCGACAGATGTTTTTC

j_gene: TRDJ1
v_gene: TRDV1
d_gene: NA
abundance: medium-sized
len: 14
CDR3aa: CALGDPTSPDKLIF
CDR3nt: TGTGCTCTTGGGGACCCTACTTCCCCCGATAAACTCATCTTT

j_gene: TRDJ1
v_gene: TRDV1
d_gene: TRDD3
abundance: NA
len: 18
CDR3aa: CALGECALGDKDTDKLIF
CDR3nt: TGTGCTCTTGGGGAATGTGCGTTGGGGGATAAGGACACCGATAAACTCATCTTT

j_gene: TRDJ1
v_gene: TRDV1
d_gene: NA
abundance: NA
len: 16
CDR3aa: CALGEGAVFLSDKLIF
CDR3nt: TGTGCTCTTGGGGAAGGGGCCGTGTTCTTGTCCGATAAACTCATCTTT

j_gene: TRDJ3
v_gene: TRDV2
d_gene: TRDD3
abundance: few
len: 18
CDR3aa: CACNTLLGGSWDTRQMFF
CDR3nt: TGTGCCTGTAACACCTTACTGGGGGGATCCTGGGACACCCGACAGATGTTTTTC

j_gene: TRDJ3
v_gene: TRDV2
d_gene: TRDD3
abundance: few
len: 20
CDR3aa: CACDSWYWGTSPWDTRQMFF
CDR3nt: TGTGCCTGTGACTCCTGGTACTGGGGGACCTCCCCCTGGGACACCCGACAGATGTTTTTC

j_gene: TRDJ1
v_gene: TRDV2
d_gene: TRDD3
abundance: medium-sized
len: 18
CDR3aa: CACDTVTTGGSITDKLIF
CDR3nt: TGTGCCTGTGACACGGTTACGACTGGGGGATCGATCACCGATAAACTCATCTTT

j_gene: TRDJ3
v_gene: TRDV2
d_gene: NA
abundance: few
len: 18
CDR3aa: CACDGLWGNSWDTRQMFF
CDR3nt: TGTGCCTGTGATGGTCTCTGGGGAAACTCCTGGGACACCCGACAGATGTTTTTC

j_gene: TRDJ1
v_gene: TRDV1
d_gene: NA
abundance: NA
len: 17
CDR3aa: CALGEAFPHKYTDKLIF
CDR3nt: TGTGCTCTTGGGGAGGCCTTTCCTCATAAGTACACCGATAAACTCATCTTT

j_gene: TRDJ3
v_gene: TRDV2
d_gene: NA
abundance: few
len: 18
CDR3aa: CACDTVGLSSWDTRQMFF
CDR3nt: TGTGCCTGTGACACCGTGGGGCTTAGCTCCTGGGACACCCGACAGATGTTTTTC

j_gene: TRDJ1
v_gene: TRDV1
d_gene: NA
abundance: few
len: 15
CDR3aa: CALGEEGPSTDKLIF
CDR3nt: TGTGCTCTTGGGGAAGAGGGACCCTCCACCGATAAACTCATCTTT

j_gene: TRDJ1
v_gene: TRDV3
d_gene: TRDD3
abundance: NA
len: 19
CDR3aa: CASPLTLVLGVVYTDKLIF
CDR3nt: TGTGCCTCCCCCCTAACCTTGGTACTGGGGGTTGTGTACACCGATAAACTCATCTTT

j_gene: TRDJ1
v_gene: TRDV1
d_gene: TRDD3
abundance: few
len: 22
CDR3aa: CALGGTPPNCSGGYLYTDKLIF
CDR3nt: TGTGCTCTTGGGGGTACCCCTCCTAACTGTTCTGGGGGATATCTCTACACCGATAAACTCATCTTT

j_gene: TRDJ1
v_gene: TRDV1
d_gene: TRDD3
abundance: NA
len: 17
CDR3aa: CALGELVRTGESDKLIF
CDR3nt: TGTGCTCTTGGGGAACTGGTACGGACTGGGGAGTCCGATAAACTCATCTTT

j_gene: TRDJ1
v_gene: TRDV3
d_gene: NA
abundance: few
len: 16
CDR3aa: CAFSLPFSTDTDKLIF
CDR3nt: TGTGCCTTTAGCCTTCCCTTCTCAACGGACACCGATAAACTCATCTTT

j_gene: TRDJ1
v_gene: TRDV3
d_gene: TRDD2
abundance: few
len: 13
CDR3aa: CAQTLPRDDKLIF
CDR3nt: TGTGCCCAGACCCTTCCTAGGGACGATAAACTCATCTTT

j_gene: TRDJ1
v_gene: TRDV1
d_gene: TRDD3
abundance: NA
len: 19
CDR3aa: CALGERLVLPFGGYDKLIF
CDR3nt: TGTGCTCTTGGGGAACGATTAGTCCTACCGTTTGGGGGATACGATAAACTCATCTTT

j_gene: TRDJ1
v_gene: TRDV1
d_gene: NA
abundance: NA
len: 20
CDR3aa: CALGENPYSGGGAYTDKLIF
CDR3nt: TGTGCTCTTGGGGAAAATCCATACTCGGGGGGGGGAGCATACACCGATAAACTCATCTTT

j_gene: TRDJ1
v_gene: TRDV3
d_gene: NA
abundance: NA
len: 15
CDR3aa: CALTHSGAYTDKLIF
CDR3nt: TGTGCCTTGACCCACTCGGGGGCCTACACTGATAAACTCATCTTT

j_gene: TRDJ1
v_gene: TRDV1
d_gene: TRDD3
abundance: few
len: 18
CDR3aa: CALGAPGGFYSVPDKLIF
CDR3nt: TGTGCTCTTGGGGCCCCTGGGGGATTTTATTCCGTACCCGATAAACTCATCTTT

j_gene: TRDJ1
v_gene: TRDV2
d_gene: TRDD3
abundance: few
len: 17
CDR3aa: CACDDVLGDTDTDKLIF
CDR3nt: TGTGCCTGTGACGATGTACTGGGGGATACGGACACCGATAAACTCATCTTT

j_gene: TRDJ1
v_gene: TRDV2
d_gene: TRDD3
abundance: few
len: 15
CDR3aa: CACDVLGPSGGKLIF
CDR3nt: TGTGCCTGCGACGTACTGGGGCCATCGGGCGGTAAACTCATCTTT

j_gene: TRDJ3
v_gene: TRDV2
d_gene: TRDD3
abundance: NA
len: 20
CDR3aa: CACDTAVLGDRPWDTRQMFF
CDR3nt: TGTGCCTGTGACACAGCGGTACTGGGGGACCGCCCCTGGGACACCCGACAGATGTTTTTC

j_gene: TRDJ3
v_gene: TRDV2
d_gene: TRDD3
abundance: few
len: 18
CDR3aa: CACDTLLGATWDTRQMFF
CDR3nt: TGTGCCTGTGACACTCTACTGGGGGCTACCTGGGACACCCGACAGATGTTTTTC

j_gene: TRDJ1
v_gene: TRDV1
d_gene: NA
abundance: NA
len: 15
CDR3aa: CALGEKLWNTDKLIF
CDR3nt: TGTGCTCTTGGGGAAAAGCTCTGGAACACCGATAAACTCATCTTT

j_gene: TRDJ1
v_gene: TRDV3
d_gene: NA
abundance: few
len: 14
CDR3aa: CAFLNRLYTDKLIF
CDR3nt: TGTGCCTTTCTGAACCGGCTCTACACCGATAAACTCATCTTT

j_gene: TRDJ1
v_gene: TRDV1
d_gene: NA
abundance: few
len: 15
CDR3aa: CALGEVRVPRDKLIF
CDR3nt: TGTGCTCTTGGGGAAGTTAGGGTCCCACGCGATAAACTCATCTTT

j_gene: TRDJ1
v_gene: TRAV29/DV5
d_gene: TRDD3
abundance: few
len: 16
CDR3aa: CAASLRYWGIIDKLIF
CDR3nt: TGTGCAGCAAGTCTACGGTACTGGGGGATAATCGATAAACTCATCTTT

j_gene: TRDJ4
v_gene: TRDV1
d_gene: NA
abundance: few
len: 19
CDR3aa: CALGEGSYCLGAYARPLIF
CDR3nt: TGTGCTCTTGGGGAAGGGTCCTACTGTCTTGGGGCGTACGCCAGACCCCTGATCTTT

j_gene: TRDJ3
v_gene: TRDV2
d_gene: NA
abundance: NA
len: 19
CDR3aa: CACDTGLGILSWDARQMFF
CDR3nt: TGTGCCTGTGACACCGGGTTGGGGATCCTATCCTGGGACGCCCGACAGATGTTTTTC

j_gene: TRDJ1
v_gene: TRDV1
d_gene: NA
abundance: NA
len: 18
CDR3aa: CALGGTPTAGERGYKLIF
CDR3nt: TGTGCTCTTGGGGGGACACCTACAGCTGGGGAGAGAGGGTATAAACTCATCTTT

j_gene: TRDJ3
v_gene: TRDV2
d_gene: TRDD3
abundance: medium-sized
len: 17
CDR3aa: CACDILGDTWDTRQMFF
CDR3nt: TGTGCCTGTGACATACTGGGGGATACCTGGGACACCCGACAGATGTTTTTC

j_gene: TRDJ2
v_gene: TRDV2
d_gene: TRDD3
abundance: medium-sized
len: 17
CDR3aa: CACDTVGGYALTAQLFF
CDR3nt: TGTGCCTGTGACACAGTAGGGGGATACGCTTTGACAGCACAACTCTTCTTT

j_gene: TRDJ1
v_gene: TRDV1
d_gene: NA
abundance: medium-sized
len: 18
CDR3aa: CALGERLRRYAGTDKLIF
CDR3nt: TGTGCTCTTGGGGAACGCCTACGTAGATACGCAGGCACCGATAAACTCATCTTT

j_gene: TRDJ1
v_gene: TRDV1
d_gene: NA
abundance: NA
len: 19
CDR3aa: CALGEPGWGFPKQTDKLIF
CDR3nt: TGTGCTCTTGGGGAACCAGGGTGGGGTTTCCCGAAGCAAACCGATAAACTCATCTTT

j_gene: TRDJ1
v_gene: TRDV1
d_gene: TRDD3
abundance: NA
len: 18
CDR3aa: CALGAIYWGIGYTDKLIF
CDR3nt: TGTGCTCTTGGGGCCATTTACTGGGGGATAGGGTACACCGATAAACTCATCTTT

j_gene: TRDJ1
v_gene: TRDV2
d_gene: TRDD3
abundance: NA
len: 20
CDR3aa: CACDSLVLGDARVRSEKLIF
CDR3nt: TGTGCCTGTGACTCCTTGGTTCTGGGGGACGCCCGGGTCCGAAGCGAAAAACTCATCTTT

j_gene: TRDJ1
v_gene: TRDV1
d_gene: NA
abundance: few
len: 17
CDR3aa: CALGDRNVGPYTDKLIF
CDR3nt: TGTGCTCTTGGGGACCGAAATGTGGGGCCCTACACCGATAAACTCATCTTT

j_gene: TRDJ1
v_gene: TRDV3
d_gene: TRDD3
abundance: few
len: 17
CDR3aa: CAFPGSNWGSNRGKLIF
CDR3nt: TGTGCCTTCCCCGGCTCCAACTGGGGATCTAACCGGGGTAAACTCATCTTT